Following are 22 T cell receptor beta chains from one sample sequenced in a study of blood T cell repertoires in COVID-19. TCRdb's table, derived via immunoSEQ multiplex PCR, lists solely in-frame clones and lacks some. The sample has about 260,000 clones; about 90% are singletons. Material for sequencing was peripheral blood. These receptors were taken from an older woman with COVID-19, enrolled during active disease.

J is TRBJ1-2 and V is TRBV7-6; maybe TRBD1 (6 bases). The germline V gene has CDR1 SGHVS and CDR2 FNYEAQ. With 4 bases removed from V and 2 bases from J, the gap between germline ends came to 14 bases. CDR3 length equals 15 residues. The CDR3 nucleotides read TGTGCCAGCAGCTCGAAGTCCCAGGGGAACTATGGCTACACCTTC. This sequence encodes CASSSKSQGNYGYTF.

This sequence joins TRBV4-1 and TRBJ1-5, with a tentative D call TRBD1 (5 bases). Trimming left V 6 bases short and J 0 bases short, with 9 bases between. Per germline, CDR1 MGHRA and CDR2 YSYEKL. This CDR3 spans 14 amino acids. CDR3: CASSRQISNQPQHF. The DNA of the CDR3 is TGCGCCAGCAGTCGACAGATTAGCAATCAGCCCCAGCATTTT.

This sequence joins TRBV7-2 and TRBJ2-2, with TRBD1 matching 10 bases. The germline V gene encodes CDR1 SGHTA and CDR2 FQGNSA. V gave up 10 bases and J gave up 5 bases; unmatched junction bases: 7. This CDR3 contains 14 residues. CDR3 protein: CATRQGAWTGELFF. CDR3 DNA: TGTGCCACCAGACAGGGGGCATGGACCGGGGAGCTGTTTTTT.

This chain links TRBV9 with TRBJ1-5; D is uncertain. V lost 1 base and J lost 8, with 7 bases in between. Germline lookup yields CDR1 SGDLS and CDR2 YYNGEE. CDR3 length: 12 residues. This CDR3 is CASSVSTEPQHF. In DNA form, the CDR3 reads TGTGCCAGCAGCGTATCTACAGAGCCCCAGCATTTT.

The CDR3 loop reads CASKLKAGMGDTQYF. CDR3 nucleotide sequence: TGTGCCAGCAAATTGAAAGCGGGGATGGGAGATACGCAGTATTTT. V gene TRBV3-1 (or the pseudogene TRBV3-2) combines with J gene TRBJ2-3; 7 nucleotides line up with TRBD2. The CDR3 has 15 residues. V was clipped by 7 bases and J by 5 bases; unmatched bases: 12. The germline gives CDR1 LGHDT, CDR2 YNNKEL (reference sequence).

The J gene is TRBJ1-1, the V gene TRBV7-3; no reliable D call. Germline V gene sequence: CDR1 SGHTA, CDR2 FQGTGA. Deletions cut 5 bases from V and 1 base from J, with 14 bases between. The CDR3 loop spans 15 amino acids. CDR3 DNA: TGTGCCAGCAGCCCTAGTGGTGGAGGGAACACTGAAGCTTTCTTT. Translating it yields CASSPSGGGNTEAFF.

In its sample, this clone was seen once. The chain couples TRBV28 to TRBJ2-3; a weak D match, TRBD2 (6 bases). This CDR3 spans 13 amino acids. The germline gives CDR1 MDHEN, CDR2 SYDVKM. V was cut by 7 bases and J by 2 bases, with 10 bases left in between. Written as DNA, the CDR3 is TGTGCCAGCAACCGCGGGAACACAGATACGCAGTATTTT. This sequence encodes CASNRGNTDTQYF. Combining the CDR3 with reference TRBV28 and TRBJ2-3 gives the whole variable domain DVKVTQSSRYLVKRTGEKVFLECVQDMDHENMFWYRQDPGLGLRLIYFSYDVKMKEKGDIPEGYSVSREKKERFSLILESASTNQTSMYLCASNRGNTDTQYFGPGTRLTVL.

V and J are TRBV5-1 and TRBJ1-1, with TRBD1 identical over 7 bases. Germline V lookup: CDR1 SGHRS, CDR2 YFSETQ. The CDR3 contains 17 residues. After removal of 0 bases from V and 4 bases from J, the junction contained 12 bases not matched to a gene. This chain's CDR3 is CASSLAGGAFPGTEAFF. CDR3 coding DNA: TGCGCCAGCAGCTTGGCAGGGGGAGCCTTTCCGGGCACTGAAGCTTTCTTT. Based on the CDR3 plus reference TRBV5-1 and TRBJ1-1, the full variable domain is KAGVTQTPRYLIKTRGQQVTLSCSPISGHRSVSWYQQTPGQGLQFLFEYFSETQRNKGNFPGRFSGRQFSNSRSEMNVSTLELGDSALYLCASSLAGGAFPGTEAFFGQGTRLTVV.

Written as DNA, the CDR3 is TGCGCCAGCAGCTTCCAACTAGCGGCGAACACCGGGGAGCTGTTTTTT. Encoded protein: CASSFQLAANTGELFF. This rearrangement joins TRBV5-1 to TRBJ2-2; 8 bases are a match to TRBD2. Germline lookup yields CDR1 SGHRS and CDR2 YFSETQ. The V and J ends lost 2 bases and 0 bases, in that order; junction bases with no gene match: 3. The length of the CDR3 is 16 residues.

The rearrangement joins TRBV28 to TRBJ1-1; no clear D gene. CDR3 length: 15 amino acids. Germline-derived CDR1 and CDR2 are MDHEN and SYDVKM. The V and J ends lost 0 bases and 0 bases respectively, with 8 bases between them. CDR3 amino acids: CASSLWQELNTEAFF. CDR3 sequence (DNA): TGTGCCAGCAGTTTATGGCAGGAACTGAACACTGAAGCTTTCTTT.

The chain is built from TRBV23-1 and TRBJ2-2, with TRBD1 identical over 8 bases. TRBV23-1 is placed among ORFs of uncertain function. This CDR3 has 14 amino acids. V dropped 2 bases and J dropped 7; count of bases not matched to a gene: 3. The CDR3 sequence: CASSQAGGYGELFF. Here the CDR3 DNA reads TGCGCCAGCAGTCAAGCAGGGGGCTACGGGGAGCTGTTTTTT.

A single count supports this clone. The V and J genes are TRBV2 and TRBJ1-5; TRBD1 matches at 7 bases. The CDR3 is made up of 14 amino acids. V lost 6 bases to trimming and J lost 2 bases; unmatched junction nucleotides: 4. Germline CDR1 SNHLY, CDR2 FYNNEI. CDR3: CASRPTGGNQPQHF. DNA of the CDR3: TGTGCCAGCAGACCAACAGGGGGCAATCAGCCCCAGCATTTT.

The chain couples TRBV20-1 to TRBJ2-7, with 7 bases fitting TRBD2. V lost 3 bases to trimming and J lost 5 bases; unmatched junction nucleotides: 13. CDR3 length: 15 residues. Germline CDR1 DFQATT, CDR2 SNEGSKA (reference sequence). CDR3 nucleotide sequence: TGCAGTGCTAGTATAGCCGGACTAGATGGCCACGAGCAGTACTTC. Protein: CSASIAGLDGHEQYF.

As DNA, the CDR3 is TGCGCCAGCAGCTTAATCTGGGGGCGGGAGACCCAGTACTTC. It yields the protein CASSLIWGRETQYF. The chain couples TRBV5-1 to TRBJ2-5; D might be TRBD1 (6 bases). V lost 2 bases and J 5 bases, leaving 13 bases between the germline ends. Germline V gives CDR1 SGHRS, CDR2 YFSETQ. This CDR3 has 14 amino acids.

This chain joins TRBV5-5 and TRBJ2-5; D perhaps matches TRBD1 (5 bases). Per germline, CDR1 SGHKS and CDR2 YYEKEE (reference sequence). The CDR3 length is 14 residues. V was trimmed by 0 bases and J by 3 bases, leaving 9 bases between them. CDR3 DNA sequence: TGTGCCAGCAGCTTGGGGCTAGGGGAAGAGACCCAGTACTTC. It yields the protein CASSLGLGEETQYF.

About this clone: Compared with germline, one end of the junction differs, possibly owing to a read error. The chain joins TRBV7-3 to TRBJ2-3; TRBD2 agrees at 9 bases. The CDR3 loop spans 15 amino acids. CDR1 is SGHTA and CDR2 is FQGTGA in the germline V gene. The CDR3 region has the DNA TGTGCCAGCAGCTCACCGGGGACTAGCAGAGATACGCAGTATTTT. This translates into CASSSPGTSRDTQYF.

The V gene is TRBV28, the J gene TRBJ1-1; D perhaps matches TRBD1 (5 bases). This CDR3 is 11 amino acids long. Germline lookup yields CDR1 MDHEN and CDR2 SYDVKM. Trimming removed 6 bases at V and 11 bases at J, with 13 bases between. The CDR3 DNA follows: TGTGCCAGCAGGCTATTAGGGGTGGCTTTCTTT. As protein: CASRLLGVAFF.

The CDR3 here is CASSRSGRIAKNIQYF. The CDR3 nucleotides read TGTGCCAGCAGTAGAAGCGGGAGGATAGCCAAAAACATTCAGTACTTC. The V and J genes are TRBV27 and TRBJ2-4; 9 nucleotides agree with TRBD2. This CDR3 is built from 16 residues. J was trimmed by 0 bases and V by 5 bases; bases with no gene match: 5. Germline-derived CDR1 and CDR2 are MNHEY and SMNVEV (reference sequence).

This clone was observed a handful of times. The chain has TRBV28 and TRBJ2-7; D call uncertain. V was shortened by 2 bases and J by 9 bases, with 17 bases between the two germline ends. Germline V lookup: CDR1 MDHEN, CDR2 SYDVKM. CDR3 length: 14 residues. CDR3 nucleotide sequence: TGTGCCAGCAGTTTAGGGCAGTACGAAGCAGGGCAGTACTTC. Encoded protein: CASSLGQYEAGQYF.

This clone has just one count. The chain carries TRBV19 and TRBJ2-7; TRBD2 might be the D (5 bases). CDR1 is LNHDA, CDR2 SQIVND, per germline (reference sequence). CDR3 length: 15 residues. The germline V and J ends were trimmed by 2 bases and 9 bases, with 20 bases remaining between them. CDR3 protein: CASSIRGTNRLGQYF. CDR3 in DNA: TGTGCCAGTAGTATACGGGGAACGAACCGCCTCGGGCAGTACTTC.

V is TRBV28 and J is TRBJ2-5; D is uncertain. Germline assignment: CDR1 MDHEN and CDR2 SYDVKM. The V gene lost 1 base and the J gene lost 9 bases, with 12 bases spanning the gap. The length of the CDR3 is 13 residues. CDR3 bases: TGTGCCAGCAGTTTATTATACAAGCGAGCCCAGTACTTC. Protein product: CASSLLYKRAQYF.

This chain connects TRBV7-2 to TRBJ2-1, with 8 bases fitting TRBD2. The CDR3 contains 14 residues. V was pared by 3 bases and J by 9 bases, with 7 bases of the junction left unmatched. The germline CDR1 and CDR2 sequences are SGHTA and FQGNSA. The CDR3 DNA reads TGTGCCAGCAGCTTCGAGCGGGAGACGACTGAGCAGTTCTTC. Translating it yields CASSFERETTEQFF.